Below are 29 T cell receptor beta chains sequenced from a single sample in a study of blood T cells in healthy people across ages. Using a J-beta primer mix together with a sample-barcoded 5' primer, a second PCR was run for about 6 to 11 cycles. TCRdb passed the 5' RACE reads through MiXCR, listing each CDR3 protein once. The table lists about 640,000 distinct CDR3 sequences, approximately 30% of them singletons. Specimen: blood. The receptors shown here come from a woman of 80 years or more in good health.

The sample holds many counts of this clonotype. The CDR3 spells CATSRDRQGKNEQYF. The CDR3 coding sequence is TGTGCCACCAGCAGAGATAGACAGGGTAAAAACGAGCAGTACTTC. The chain has TRBV15 and TRBJ2-7; TRBD1 matches 7 bases. This CDR3 contains 15 residues. Germline assignment: CDR1 LNHNV and CDR2 YYDKDF (reference sequence). V shed 0 bases, J shed 5 bases, and the junction held 7 bases outside the gene matches.

This clonotype came up many times. V usage is TRBV2 and J usage is TRBJ2-7; 9 bases are shared with TRBD1. J was trimmed by 3 bases and V by 7 bases; bases with no gene match: 10. This CDR3 is 15 amino acids long. Germline V gene data show CDR1 as SNHLY and CDR2 as FYNNEI. The CDR3 DNA reads as TGTGCCAGCATGGTACAGGGGGCAGCCAACTACGAGCAGTACTTC. This codes for CASMVQGAANYEQYF.

This clonotype was detected many times. This rearrangement joins TRBV19 to TRBJ2-7; TRBD1 is a possible D gene (6 bases). Germline CDR1 LNHDA, CDR2 SQIVND (reference sequence). Trimming took off 8 bases at V and 1 base at J, with 9 bases between the two ends. The CDR3 is 12 amino acids. The CDR3 sequence is CASEGQSYEQYF. For the CDR3, the DNA is TGTGCCAGTGAGGGACAATCCTACGAGCAGTACTTC.

This clonotype has just a few counts. The rearrangement uses TRBV10-3 and TRBJ1-1, with a weak D call TRBD1 (5 bases). The CDR3 covers 15 residues. Trimming took 3 bases from V and 8 from J, leaving 19 bases between them. Germline CDR1 ENHRY, CDR2 SYGVKD. The CDR3, as DNA: TGTGCCATCAGTGACAGGGCGGGTGTTCGAGAAGAAGCTTTCTTT. Its protein is CAISDRAGVREEAFF.

This clonotype was found many times. The chain employs TRBV27 and TRBJ2-4, with D unclear. CDR1 is MNHEY and CDR2 is SMNVEV in the germline V gene (reference sequence). V was pared by 3 bases and J by 0 bases, with 9 bases between. The CDR3 spans 15 residues. The chain's CDR3 is CASSFQGLAKNIQYF. The CDR3 DNA follows: TGTGCCAGCAGTTTTCAAGGGCTAGCCAAAAACATTCAGTACTTC.

In its sample, this clonotype was seen a few times. CDR3 in DNA: TGTGCCAGCAGCCGGGACAGGTTCTATGGCTACACCTTC. Translated: CASSRDRFYGYTF. The rearrangement joins TRBV2 to TRBJ1-2, with 8 bases aligning to TRBD1. The CDR3 is 13 amino acids. From germline, CDR1 is SNHLY and CDR2 FYNNEI. V was pared by 6 bases and J by 4 bases, with 4 bases of the junction left unmatched.

V gene TRBV19 combines with J gene TRBJ1-1, with unresolved D. The CDR3 is made up of 14 amino acids. The V and J ends lost 6 bases and 1 base respectively, with 12 bases between them. Germline V gene sequence: CDR1 LNHDA, CDR2 SQIVND (reference sequence). The CDR3 is CASRTVATNTEAFF. Written as DNA, the CDR3 is TGTGCCAGTAGGACGGTGGCGACGAACACTGAAGCTTTCTTT.

The sample holds a few counts of this clonotype. The V and J genes are TRBV12-3 or TRBV12-4 and TRBJ2-1; possibly TRBD1 for D (6 bases). V shed 6 bases and J shed 6 bases, with 15 bases lying between them. The CDR3 loop spans 14 amino acids. CDR3 amino acids: CASSLGLGGNEQFF. The CDR3 coding sequence is TGTGCCAGCAGCCTGGGATTAGGGGGCAATGAGCAGTTCTTC.

A remark on this clonotype: This sequence may be a read error, since a much larger clone differs from it by one base. The CDR3 DNA sequence: TGTACCAGCAGTTACGCCGGACAGAACTATGGCTACACCTTC. Protein sequence: CTSSYAGQNYGYTF. V is TRBV6-2 or TRBV6-3 and J is TRBJ1-2, with D possibly matching TRBD1 (6 bases). CDR3 length equals 14 residues. Germline V gene lookup returns CDR1 MNHEY and CDR2 SVGEGT.

This clonotype was counted at least ten times. The gene calls are TRBV30 and TRBJ2-3; no firm D call. The CDR3 is 13 residues long. Deletions cut 0 bases from V and 0 bases from J, with 4 bases between. Per germline, CDR1 GTSNPN and CDR2 SVGIG (reference sequence). CDR3 region: CAWSVRSTDTQYF. The CDR3 DNA reads as TGTGCCTGGAGTGTACGTAGCACAGATACGCAGTATTTT.

Notes on this clonotype: This may stem from a read error, because a much larger clone lies one nucleotide away. The CDR3 bases are TGTGCCAGCAGTCCCCCCGGGACTTTAGGGAATGAGCAGTACTTC. Translated, it gives CASSPPGTLGNEQYF. The J gene is TRBJ2-7, the V gene TRBV12-3 or TRBV12-4; D perhaps matches TRBD2 (6 bases). This CDR3 spans 15 amino acids. V lost 5 bases, J lost 7 bases, and 21 bases lay in between.

This clonotype came up many times. The V call is TRBV29-1, the J call TRBJ2-1, with TRBD1 identical over 8 bases. The CDR3 spans 13 residues. V shed 4 bases and J 3 bases; nucleotides not matched to a gene: 2. CDR1 is SQVTM, CDR2 ANQGSEA, per germline. The DNA of the CDR3 is TGCAGCGTTGGACAGGGGCACTACAATGAGCAGTTCTTC. This codes for CSVGQGHYNEQFF.

There are many counts of this clonotype. The germline gene is not matched at one end of the junction; a read error may be the cause. The chain combines TRBV7-2 with TRBJ1-6, with TRBD1 as a possible D gene (5 bases). This CDR3 comprises 15 residues. Germline loops: CDR1 SGHTA, CDR2 FQGNSA. The CDR3 sequence is CASCFGAAGGSPLHF. The CDR3 region has the DNA TGTGCCAGCTGCTTTGGGGCTGCCGGTGGTTCACCCCTCCACTTT.

CDR3 amino acids: CASSVIRDPQEYAEAFF. The CDR3 DNA sequence: TGTGCCAGCAGTGTAATCCGGGACCCCCAGGAGTACGCTGAAGCTTTCTTT. The chain uses TRBV12-3 or TRBV12-4 and TRBJ1-1, with TRBD1 as a possible D gene (5 bases). V lost 5 bases to trimming and J lost 6 bases, with 25 bases between them. The CDR3 sequence is 17 residues long.

The chain links TRBV5-6 to TRBJ2-7; D remains unclear. The CDR3 has 13 residues. Trimming took 4 bases from V and 1 from J, leaving 9 bases between them. Germline assignment: CDR1 SGHDT and CDR2 YYEEEE. CDR3 sequence: CASSVPHSYEQYF. The CDR3 DNA follows: TGTGCCAGCAGCGTTCCCCATTCCTACGAGCAGTACTTC.

This sequence joins TRBV7-2 and TRBJ1-4, with D tentatively TRBD1 (5 bases). The CDR3 extends over 14 amino acids. CDR1 and CDR2 from the germline V gene are SGHTA and FQGNSA. V gave up 3 bases and J gave up 4 bases, with 9 bases separating them. The CDR3: CASSLTRGNEKLFF. CDR3 sequence (DNA): TGTGCCAGCAGCTTGACAAGGGGTAATGAAAAACTGTTTTTT.

The CDR3 reads CASSQDRVGNTEAFF. For the CDR3, the DNA is TGTGCCAGCAGTCAGGACAGGGTAGGGAACACTGAAGCTTTCTTT. V gene TRBV6-5 combines with J gene TRBJ1-1; 8 nucleotides match TRBD1. The V gene's germline CDR1 is MNHEY and CDR2 SVGAGI. There are 15 residues in the CDR3. The V gene end was trimmed by 5 bases and the J gene end by 1 base; junction bases not matched to a gene: 6.

The V and J genes are TRBV12-3 or TRBV12-4 and TRBJ2-3, with 9 bases that match TRBD2. CDR3 length equals 15 residues. With 1 base clipped from V and 2 bases from J, the junction kept 1 base outside the gene matches. The CDR3 loop is CASSLGLAATDTQYF. In DNA, the CDR3 is TGTGCCAGCAGTTTAGGACTAGCGGCCACAGATACGCAGTATTTT.

In this sample, this clonotype turned up many times. V is TRBV7-3 and J is TRBJ2-1, with 9 bases fitting TRBD2. Germline V gene lookup returns CDR1 SGHTA and CDR2 FQGTGA. The junction had 6 bases not matched to a gene; V was cut back by 5 bases and J by 4 bases. CDR3 size: 15 residues. Written as DNA, the CDR3 is TGTGCCAGCAGCCCCCTAGCGGGGCTTTACAATGAGCAGTTCTTC. Translation gives CASSPLAGLYNEQFF.

The chain carries TRBV20-1 and TRBJ2-7, with TRBD2 as a possible D gene (5 bases). There are 12 residues in the CDR3. Trimming removed 5 bases from V and 11 bases from J, with 19 bases in between. CDR1 and CDR2 (germline): DFQATT, SNEGSKA (reference sequence). The CDR3 nucleotides read TGCAGTGCTCGCATGGGTGACATCGGGGAGTACTTC. The encoded protein is CSARMGDIGEYF.

About this clonotype itself: A read error may explain this, as a much larger clone is one base away. The chain joins TRBV6-1 to TRBJ1-2, with 7 bases matching TRBD1. This CDR3 region has 14 residues. Germline CDR1 MNHNS, CDR2 SASEGT. The CDR3 bases are TGTACCAGCAGTGGAACAGGGGTCTGGGGAGGCTACACCTTC. It encodes CTSSGTGVWGGYTF.

Remarks on this clonotype: A much bigger clone sits one base away, suggesting this may be a read error. This chain connects TRBV3-1 to TRBJ2-3; D perhaps matches TRBD1 (6 bases). The germline V gene has CDR1 LGHDT and CDR2 YNNKEL (reference sequence). CDR3 length: 16 residues. CDR3 loop: CASSQVPTGGSDMQYF. The CDR3 region has the DNA TGTGCCAGCAGCCAAGTCCCGACAGGCGGTTCAGATATGCAGTATTTT.

This clonotype was recorded at least ten times. The chain combines TRBV5-5 with TRBJ2-5; perhaps TRBD1 as D (6 bases). Germline V CDR1 and CDR2: SGHKS, YYEKEE (reference sequence). CDR3 length: 16 residues. V was trimmed by 4 bases and J by 3 bases, leaving 19 bases between them. This chain's CDR3 is CASSPTTTGSKETQYF. CDR3 DNA sequence: TGTGCCAGCAGCCCTACCACCACAGGGTCCAAAGAGACCCAGTACTTC.

Comments on this clonotype: A single base separates this from a much larger clone, so it may be a read error. V and J are TRBV20-1 and TRBJ1-2; 7 nucleotides match TRBD1. This CDR3 is built from 14 residues. Looked up from germline, CDR1 is DFQATT and CDR2 is SNEGSKA (reference sequence). In nucleotides, the CDR3 is TGCAGTGCTCCGACCTCACCACAGGGGAATGGCCACACCTTC. Translated, it gives CSAPTSPQGNGHTF.

In its sample, this clonotype was seen a few times. This could be a read error, since a much larger clone is one nucleotide away. The chain is built from TRBV5-1 and TRBJ2-7, with 11 bases identical to TRBD2. CDR3 length: 14 amino acids. Germline V gene lookup returns CDR1 SGHRS and CDR2 YFSETQ. Unmatched junction bases numbered 7, after V lost 4 bases and J lost 7 bases. The CDR3 nucleotides read TGCGCCAGCAGCCTACTAGCGGGGGTTCCTGAGCAGTACTTC. It encodes CASSLLAGVPEQYF.

The chain employs TRBV24-1 and TRBJ1-2; maybe TRBD1 (6 bases). V lost 2 bases and J lost 12, with 9 bases in between. The CDR3 spans 11 residues. The germline V gene has CDR1 KGHDR and CDR2 SFDVKD. CDR3 in DNA: TGTGCCACCAGTGATTCCGGGACACACACCTTC. Translation gives CATSDSGTHTF.

This clonotype was seen more than once but under ten times. Given a much more abundant clone one base away, this may be a read error. This chain uses TRBV20-1 with TRBJ2-3, with TRBD1 matching 8 bases. The germline V gene encodes CDR1 DFQATT and CDR2 SNEGSKA (reference sequence). This CDR3 region has 14 residues. The CDR3, as DNA: TGCAGTGCTAGAAGGACAGGGTCCGCAGATACGCCGTATTTT. This translates into CSARRTGSADTPYF.

This clonotype turned up a few times. J is TRBJ2-2 and V is TRBV7-9, with D possibly being TRBD1 (6 bases). Trimming shortened V by 3 bases and J by 0 bases, and 14 bases separated the two germline ends. This CDR3 is 17 amino acids long. The germline CDR1 and CDR2 sequences are SEHNR and FQNEAQ (reference sequence). In DNA form, the CDR3 reads TGTGCCAGCAGCTTGTTGGTGGGGGCTACGAACACCGGGGAGCTGTTTTTT. Protein: CASSLLVGATNTGELFF.

The table lists this clonotype with many counts. This chain links TRBV5-1 with TRBJ2-3; 8 bases match TRBD1. V lost 4 bases, J lost 1 base, and 2 bases stayed unmatched. Germline V gene data show CDR1 as SGHRS and CDR2 as YFSETQ. This CDR3 contains 14 residues. CDR3 sequence reads: CASSRGQGTDTQYF. The CDR3 DNA reads TGCGCCAGCAGCAGGGGACAGGGCACAGATACGCAGTATTTT.